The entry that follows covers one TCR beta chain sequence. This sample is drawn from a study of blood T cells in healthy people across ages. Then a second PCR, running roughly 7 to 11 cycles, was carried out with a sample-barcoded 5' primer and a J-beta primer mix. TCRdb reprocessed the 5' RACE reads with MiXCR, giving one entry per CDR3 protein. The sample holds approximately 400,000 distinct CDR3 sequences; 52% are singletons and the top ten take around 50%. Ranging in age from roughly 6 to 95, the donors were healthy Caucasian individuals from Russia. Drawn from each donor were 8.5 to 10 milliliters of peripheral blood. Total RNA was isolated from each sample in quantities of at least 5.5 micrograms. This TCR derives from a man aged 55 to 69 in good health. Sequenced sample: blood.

CDR3 residues: CASSPGHSEGYTF. The DNA of the CDR3 is TGTGCCAGCAGCCCCGGACATTCTGAAGGCTACACCTTC. The genes are TRBV7-2 and TRBJ1-2; D might be TRBD1 (5 bases). Trimming cost V 5 bases and J 8 bases, with 15 bases left between them. This CDR3 comprises 13 residues. CDR1 and CDR2 from the germline V gene are SGHTA and FQGNSA.